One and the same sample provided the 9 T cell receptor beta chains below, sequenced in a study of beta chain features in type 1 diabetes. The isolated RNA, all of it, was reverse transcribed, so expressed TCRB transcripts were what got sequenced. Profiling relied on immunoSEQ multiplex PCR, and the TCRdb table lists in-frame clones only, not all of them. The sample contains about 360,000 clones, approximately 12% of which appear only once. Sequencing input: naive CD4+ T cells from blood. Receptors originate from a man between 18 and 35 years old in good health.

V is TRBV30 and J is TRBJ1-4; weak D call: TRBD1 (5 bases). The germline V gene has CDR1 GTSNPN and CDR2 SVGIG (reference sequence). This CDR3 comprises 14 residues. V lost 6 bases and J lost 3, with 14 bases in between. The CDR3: CACTPGTPNEKLFF. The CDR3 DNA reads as TGTGCCTGTACTCCAGGGACTCCTAATGAAAAACTGTTTTTT.

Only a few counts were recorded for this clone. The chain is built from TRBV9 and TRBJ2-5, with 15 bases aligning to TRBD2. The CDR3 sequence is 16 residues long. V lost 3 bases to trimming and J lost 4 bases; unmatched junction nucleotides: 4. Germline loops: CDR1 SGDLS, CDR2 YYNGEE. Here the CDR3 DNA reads TGTGCCAGCAGCGCATCGGGACTAGCGGGAGGAGAGACCCAGTACTTC. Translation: CASSASGLAGGETQYF.

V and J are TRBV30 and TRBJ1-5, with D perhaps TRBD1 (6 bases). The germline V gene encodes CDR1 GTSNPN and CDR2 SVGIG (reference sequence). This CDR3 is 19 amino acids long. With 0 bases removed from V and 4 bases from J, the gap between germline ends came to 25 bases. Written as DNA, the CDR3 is TGTGCCTGGAGTGTATTAAAGGTGGGGAGAGGACAGATAAATCAGCCCCAGCATTTT. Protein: CAWSVLKVGRGQINQPQHF.

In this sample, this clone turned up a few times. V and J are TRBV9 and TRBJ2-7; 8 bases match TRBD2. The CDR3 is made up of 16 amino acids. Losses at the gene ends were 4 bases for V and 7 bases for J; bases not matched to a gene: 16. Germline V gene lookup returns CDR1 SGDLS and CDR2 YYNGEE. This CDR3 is CASSPRFSGTRWEQYF. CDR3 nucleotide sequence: TGTGCCAGCAGCCCTCGATTTAGCGGGACTCGATGGGAGCAGTACTTC.

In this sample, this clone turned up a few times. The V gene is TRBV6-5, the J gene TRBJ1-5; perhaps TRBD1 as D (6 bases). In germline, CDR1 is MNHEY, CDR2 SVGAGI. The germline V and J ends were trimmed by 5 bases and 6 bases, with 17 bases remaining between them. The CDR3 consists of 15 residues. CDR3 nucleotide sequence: TGTGCCAGCAGTCAAGACAGGAATGGTGGTCAGCCCCAGCATTTT. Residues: CASSQDRNGGQPQHF.

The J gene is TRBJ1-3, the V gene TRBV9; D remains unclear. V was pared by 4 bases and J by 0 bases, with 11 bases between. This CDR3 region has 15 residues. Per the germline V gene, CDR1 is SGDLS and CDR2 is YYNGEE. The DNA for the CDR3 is TGTGCCAGCAGCCTTAGCAGCCTCTCTGGAAACACCATATATTTT. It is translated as CASSLSSLSGNTIYF. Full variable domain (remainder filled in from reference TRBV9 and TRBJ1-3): DSGVTQTPKHLITATGQRVTLRCSPRSGDLSVYWYQQSLDQGLQFLIQYYNGEERAKGNILERFSAQQFPDLHSELNLSSLELGDSALYFCASSLSSLSGNTIYFGEGSWLTVV.

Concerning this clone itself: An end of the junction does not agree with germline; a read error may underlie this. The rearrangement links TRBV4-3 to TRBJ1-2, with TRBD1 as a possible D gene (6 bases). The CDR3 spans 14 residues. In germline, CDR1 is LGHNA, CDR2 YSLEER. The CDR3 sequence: CASNQKTGNSGYTF. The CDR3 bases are TGCGCCAGCAACCAAAAGACAGGCAACTCTGGCTACACCTTC.

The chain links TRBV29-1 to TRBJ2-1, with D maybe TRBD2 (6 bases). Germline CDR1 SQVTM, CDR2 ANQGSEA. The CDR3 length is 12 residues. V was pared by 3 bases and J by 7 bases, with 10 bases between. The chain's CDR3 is CSVDVAANEQFF. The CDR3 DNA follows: TGCAGCGTTGACGTAGCGGCGAATGAGCAGTTCTTC.

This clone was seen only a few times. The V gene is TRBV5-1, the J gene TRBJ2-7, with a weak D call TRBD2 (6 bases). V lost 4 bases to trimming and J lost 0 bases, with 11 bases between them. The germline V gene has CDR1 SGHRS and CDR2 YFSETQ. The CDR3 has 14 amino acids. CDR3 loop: CASSLSGNSYEQYF. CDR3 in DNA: TGCGCCAGCAGCCTTAGCGGCAACTCCTACGAGCAGTACTTC.